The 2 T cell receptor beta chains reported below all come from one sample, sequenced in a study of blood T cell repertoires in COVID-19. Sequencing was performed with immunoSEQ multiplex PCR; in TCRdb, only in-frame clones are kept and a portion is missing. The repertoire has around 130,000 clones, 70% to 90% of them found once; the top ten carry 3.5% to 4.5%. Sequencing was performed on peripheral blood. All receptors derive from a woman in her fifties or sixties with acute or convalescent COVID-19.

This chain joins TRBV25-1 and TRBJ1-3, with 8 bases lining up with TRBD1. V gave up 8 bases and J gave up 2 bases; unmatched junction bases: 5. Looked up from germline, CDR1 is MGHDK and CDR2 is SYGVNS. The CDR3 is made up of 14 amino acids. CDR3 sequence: CASAQTGAGNTIYF. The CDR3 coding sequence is TGTGCCAGCGCCCAGACAGGGGCTGGAAACACCATATATTTT. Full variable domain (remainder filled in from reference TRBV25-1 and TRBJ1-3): EADIYQTPRYLVIGTGKKITLECSQTMGHDKMYWYQQDPGMELHLIHYSYGVNSTEKGDLSSESTVSRIRTEHFPLTLESARPSHTSQYLCASAQTGAGNTIYFGEGSWLTVV.

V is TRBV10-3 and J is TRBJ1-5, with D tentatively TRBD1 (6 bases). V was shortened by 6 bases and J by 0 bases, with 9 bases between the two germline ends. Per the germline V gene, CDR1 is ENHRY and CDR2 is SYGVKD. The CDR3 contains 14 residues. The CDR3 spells CAIRDSNSNQPQHF. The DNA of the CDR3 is TGTGCCATCAGGGACAGCAATAGCAATCAGCCCCAGCATTTT.